This T cell receptor beta chain was sequenced in a study of shared clonotypes between healthy human individuals. Trimming pared 3 bases from V and 5 bases from J, leaving 17 bases between. CDR3 length: 14 amino acids. Germline lookup yields CDR1 SQVTM and CDR2 ANQGSEA. DNA at around 210 ng, about 30,000 T cell genomes, went into sorted-subset replicate PCRs. Libraries were prepared by immunoSEQ multiplex PCR; TCRdb keeps only in-frame clonotypes and omits some of them. The repertoire holds about 680,000 clones, with 92% as singletons. Naive CD8 cells, CD45RO-negative and positively selected for CCR7, excluded terminally differentiated effector memory CD45RA+ cells. As regards this clone: Its specificity is not known.

Overall study results and limits: The diversity represented, both genetic and in exposure history, was limited by few donors. Rarefaction showed sorted-subset sequencing was incomplete despite large depth. Clonotype sharing across several donors was observed for roughly 5% of naive CD4 clonotypes.

The receptor's source is a man aged 30 to 45 in good health. V gene TRBV29-1 combines with J gene TRBJ2-7; D could derive from TRBD1 or TRBD2 (7 bases each). Sequencing was done on a sample of naive CD8+ T cells sorted from blood. The CDR3 bases are TGCAGCGTTGAGGGTTGGGAGGGGGCTCACGAGCAGTACTTC. Protein sequence: CSVEGWEGAHEQYF.